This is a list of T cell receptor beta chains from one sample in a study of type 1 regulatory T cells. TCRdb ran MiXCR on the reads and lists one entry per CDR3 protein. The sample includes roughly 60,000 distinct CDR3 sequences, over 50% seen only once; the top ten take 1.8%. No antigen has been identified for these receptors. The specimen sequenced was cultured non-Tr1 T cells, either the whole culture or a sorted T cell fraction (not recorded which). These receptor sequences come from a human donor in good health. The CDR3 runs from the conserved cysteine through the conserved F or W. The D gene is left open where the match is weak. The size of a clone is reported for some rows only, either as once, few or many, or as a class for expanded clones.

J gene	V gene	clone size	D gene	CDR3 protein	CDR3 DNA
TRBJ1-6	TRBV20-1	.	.	CSAREGPFPDNSPLHF	TGCAGTGCTAGAGAAGGACCCTTCCCGGATAATTCACCCCTCCACTTT
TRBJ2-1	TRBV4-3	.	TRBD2	CASSQEGVAGAGPNEQFF	TGCGCCAGCAGCCAAGAAGGAGTAGCGGGGGCAGGTCCCAATGAGCAGTTCTTC
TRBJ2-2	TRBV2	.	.	CASLTGTQGGELFF	TGTGCCAGCCTCACCGGGACCCAAGGCGGGGAGCTGTTTTTT
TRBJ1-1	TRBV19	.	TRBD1	CASKRDSFTEAFF	TGTGCCAGTAAACGGGACAGCTTCACTGAAGCTTTCTTT
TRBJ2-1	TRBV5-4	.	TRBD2	CASSSSGGVYNEQFF	TGTGCCAGCAGCTCTAGCGGGGGAGTCTACAATGAGCAGTTCTTC
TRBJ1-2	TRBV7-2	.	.	CASSIPTTGNYGYTF	TGTGCCAGCAGCATACCCACGACAGGAAACTATGGCTACACCTTC
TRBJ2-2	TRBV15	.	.	CATSPVGLAPNTGELFF	TGTGCCACCAGCCCGGTAGGGCTAGCGCCAAACACCGGGGAGCTGTTTTTT
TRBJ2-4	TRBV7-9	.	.	CASSSQTYREKNIQYF	TGTGCCAGCAGCTCCCAGACTTACCGGGAAAAAAACATTCAGTACTTC
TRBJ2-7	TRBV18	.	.	CASSPSGSQRYEQYF	TGTGCCAGCTCACCGTCAGGCTCCCAGAGATACGAGCAGTACTTC
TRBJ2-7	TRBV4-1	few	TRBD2	CASRLREGLHEQYF	TGCGCCAGCAGACTCAGGGAGGGGCTCCACGAGCAGTACTTC
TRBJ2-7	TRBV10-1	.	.	CASSDDDRSYEQYF	TGCGCCAGCAGTGACGATGACCGCAGCTACGAGCAGTACTTC
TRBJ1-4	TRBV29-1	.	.	CSGRDTGDEKLFF	TGCAGCGGACGGGACACTGGTGATGAAAAACTGTTTTTT
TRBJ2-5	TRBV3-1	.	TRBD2	CASSQAGGLQEIQYF	TGTGCCAGCAGCCAGGCGGGAGGCCTACAAGAGATCCAGTACTTC
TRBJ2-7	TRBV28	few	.	CASSPENSYEQYF	TGTGCCAGCAGTCCGGAGAACTCCTACGAGCAGTACTTC
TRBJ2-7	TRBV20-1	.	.	CSARANRNAREQYF	TGCAGTGCTAGAGCGAATCGAAATGCGCGCGAGCAGTACTTC
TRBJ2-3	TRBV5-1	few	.	CASSSIGGPTTDTQYF	TGCGCCAGCAGCTCGATCGGGGGCCCGACCACAGATACGCAGTATTTT
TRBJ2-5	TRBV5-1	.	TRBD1	CASSRTGNGETQYF	TGCGCCAGCAGCCGGACAGGGAACGGCGAGACCCAGTACTTC
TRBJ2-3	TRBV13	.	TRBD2	CASSLTSGTDTQYF	TGTGCCAGCAGCTTGACTAGCGGCACAGATACGCAGTATTTT
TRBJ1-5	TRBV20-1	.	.	CSAKTSFRPNQPQHF	TGCAGTGCCAAAACAAGTTTTCGACCTAATCAGCCCCAGCATTTT
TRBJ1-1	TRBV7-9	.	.	CASSFETLNTEAFF	TGTGCCAGCAGCTTTGAAACATTGAACACTGAAGCTTTCTTT
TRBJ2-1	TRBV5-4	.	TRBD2	CASRDGLAGSYNEQFF	TGTGCCAGCAGGGACGGACTAGCGGGCTCCTACAATGAGCAGTTCTTC
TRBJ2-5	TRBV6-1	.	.	CASRQDSDTTQYF	TGTGCCAGCAGACAAGACAGTGACACGACCCAGTACTTC
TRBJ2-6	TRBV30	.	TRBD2	CAWTHPLAGAGANVLTF	TGTGCCTGGACCCACCCCCTAGCGGGAGCTGGGGCCAACGTCCTGACTTTC
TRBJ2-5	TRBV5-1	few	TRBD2	CASRPTSGWETQYF	TGCGCCAGCAGACCAACTAGCGGATGGGAGACCCAGTACTTC
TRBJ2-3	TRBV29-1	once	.	CSVIDSIAGDTQYF	TGCAGCGTTATCGACTCGATTGCGGGAGATACGCAGTATTTT
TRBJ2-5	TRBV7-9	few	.	CASSSTGKETQYF	TGTGCCAGCAGCTCAACAGGGAAAGAGACCCAGTACTTC
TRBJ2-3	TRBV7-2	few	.	CASSFDTETDTQYF	TGTGCCAGCAGCTTCGATACAGAAACAGATACGCAGTATTTT
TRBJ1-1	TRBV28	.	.	CASSEGGLRNTEAFF	TGTGCCAGCAGTGAAGGGGGACTGAGGAACACTGAAGCTTTCTTT
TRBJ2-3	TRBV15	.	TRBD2	CATSKELAGVTDTQYF	TGTGCCACCAGCAAAGAACTAGCGGGAGTCACAGATACGCAGTATTTT
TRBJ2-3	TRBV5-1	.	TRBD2	CASSTGLAGAPDTQYF	TGCGCCAGCAGCACTGGACTAGCGGGAGCCCCAGATACGCAGTATTTT
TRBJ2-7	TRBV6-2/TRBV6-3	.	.	CASARTAAYEQYF	TGTGCCTCGGCGAGGACAGCTGCCTACGAGCAGTACTTC
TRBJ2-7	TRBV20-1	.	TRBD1	CSDTPGQHYEQYF	TGCAGTGATACCCCGGGACAGCATTACGAGCAGTACTTC
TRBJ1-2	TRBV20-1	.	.	CSARWGDGYTF	TGCAGTGCTAGATGGGGAGACGGCTACACCTTC
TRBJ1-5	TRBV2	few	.	CASLNREGQPQHF	TGTGCCAGCTTGAATAGGGAAGGGCAGCCCCAGCATTTT
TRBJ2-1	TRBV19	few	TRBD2	CASIQSGSSYNEQFF	TGTGCCAGTATCCAGAGCGGGAGTTCCTACAATGAGCAGTTCTTC
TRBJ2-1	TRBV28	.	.	CASSSDNEQFF	TGTGCCAGCAGTTCCGACAATGAGCAGTTCTTC
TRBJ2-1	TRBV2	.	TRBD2	CASRALAGERSYNEQFF	TGTGCCAGCAGGGCACTAGCGGGAGAACGCTCCTACAATGAGCAGTTCTTC
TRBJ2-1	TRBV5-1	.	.	CASSPRDDEQFF	TGCGCCAGCAGCCCGAGAGATGATGAGCAGTTCTTC
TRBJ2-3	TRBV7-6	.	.	CASSLPGRTDTQYF	TGTGCCAGCAGCCTCCCGGGGCGCACAGATACGCAGTATTTT
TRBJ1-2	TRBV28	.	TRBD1	CASSFSGTASNYGYTF	TGTGCCAGCAGTTTCTCCGGGACAGCATCTAACTATGGCTACACCTTC
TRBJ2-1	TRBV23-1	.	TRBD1	CASSQSLPGGRDDEQFF	TGCGCCAGCAGTCAATCTCTCCCAGGGGGCCGGGATGATGAGCAGTTCTTC
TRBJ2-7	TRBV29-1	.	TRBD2	CSAIRASGRVEQYF	TGCAGCGCCATAAGGGCTAGCGGGAGAGTCGAGCAGTACTTC
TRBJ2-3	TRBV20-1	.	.	CSAWTASTDTQYF	TGCAGTGCTTGGACAGCAAGCACAGATACGCAGTATTTT
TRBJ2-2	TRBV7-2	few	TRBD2	CASSSTLAGGRANTGELFF	TGTGCCAGCAGCTCCACGCTGGCGGGAGGGCGCGCGAACACCGGGGAGCTGTTTTTT
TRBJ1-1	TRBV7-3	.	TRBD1	CASSQQGANTEAFF	TGTGCCAGCAGCCAACAGGGGGCTAACACTGAAGCTTTCTTT
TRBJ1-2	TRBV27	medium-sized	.	CASSLYGGGGYTF	TGTGCCAGCAGTTTGTACGGGGGAGGTGGCTACACCTTC
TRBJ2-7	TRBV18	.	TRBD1	CASSPLPGQGLHEQYF	TGTGCCAGCTCACCGCTACCGGGACAGGGACTCCACGAGCAGTACTTC
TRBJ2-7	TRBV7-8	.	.	CASSSRRVGPGLEQYF	TGTGCCAGCAGCTCCCGACGTGTAGGTCCGGGGCTCGAGCAGTACTTC
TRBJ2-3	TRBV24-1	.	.	CATSDQRQDLDTQYF	TGTGCCACCAGTGATCAACGACAGGATCTGGATACGCAGTATTTT
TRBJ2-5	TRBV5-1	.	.	CASSLSAPRETQYF	TGCGCCAGCAGCTTGTCTGCACCCCGAGAGACCCAGTACTTC